Shown below are 14 T cell receptor beta chains from a single sample sequenced in a study of metastatic and nonmetastatic thyroid tumors. From the PCR reads, TCRdb re-called clones with MiXCR. The table lists about 16,000 clones, 20% to 25% of them singletons. Until they underwent thyroid surgery, no patient had received any treatment. Sequenced input: tumor tissue. These receptors all come from a male donor with papillary thyroid cancer or a benign thyroid nodule (not recorded which). Some clones in this sample may be carry-over from other donors' samples.

This clone was counted only a few times. This rearrangement joins TRBV12-3 or TRBV12-4 to TRBJ1-2; 12 bases agree with TRBD1. V dropped 5 bases and J dropped 0; count of bases not matched to a gene: 10. The CDR3 is 18 residues long. Here the CDR3 DNA reads TGTGCCAGCAGTCTTCTCGGGACAGGGGGCACAACTAACTATGGCTACACCTTC. Translated, it gives CASSLLGTGGTTNYGYTF.

This clone has a count of ten or more. The chain is built from TRBV6-1 and TRBJ2-5, with a weak D call TRBD1 (6 bases). Germline V gene lookup returns CDR1 MNHNS and CDR2 SASEGT. Trimming removed 8 bases from V and 2 bases from J, with 15 bases in between. The CDR3 sequence is 14 residues long. CDR3 nucleotides: TGTGCCAGCGGGTACAGGGTCCGGCAAGAGACCCAGTACTTC. As protein: CASGYRVRQETQYF.

This clone came up many times. The chain combines TRBV27 with TRBJ2-2; D is perhaps TRBD2 (5 bases). This CDR3 spans 16 amino acids. Trimming pared 9 bases from V and 0 bases from J, leaving 17 bases between. CDR1 and CDR2 from the germline V gene are MNHEY and SMNVEV (reference sequence). The CDR3 is CASLKNAGANTGELFF. The CDR3 DNA reads as TGTGCCAGTCTAAAAAACGCCGGGGCGAACACCGGGGAGCTGTTTTTT.

In its sample, this clone was seen a few times. The CDR3 loop reads CASSLGQNTEAFF. In nucleotides, the CDR3 is TGTGCCAGCAGTTTAGGACAGAACACTGAAGCTTTCTTT. V usage is TRBV27 and J usage is TRBJ1-1; D is perhaps TRBD1 (5 bases). Deletions cut 2 bases from V and 1 base from J, with 5 bases between. This CDR3 comprises 13 residues. CDR1 is MNHEY and CDR2 is SMNVEV in the germline V gene (reference sequence).

This clone has a count of ten or more. This rearrangement joins TRBV20-1 to TRBJ1-1, with D unclear. Trimming took 0 bases from V and 1 from J, leaving 6 bases between them. CDR3 length: 13 residues. Germline CDR1 and CDR2: DFQATT and SNEGSKA (reference sequence). This CDR3 is CSARDRGNTEAFF. CDR3 in DNA: TGCAGTGCTAGAGATCGCGGGAACACTGAAGCTTTCTTT.

This clone came up many times. J is TRBJ2-1 and V is TRBV6-4; 10 bases are shared with TRBD2. This CDR3 is 14 amino acids long. The junction had 8 bases not matched to a gene; V was cut back by 6 bases and J by 9 bases. Germline values: CDR1 MRHNA, CDR2 SNTAGT. The CDR3 here is CASSAGTSDVEQFF. CDR3 coding DNA: TGTGCCAGCAGCGCCGGGACTAGCGACGTTGAGCAGTTCTTC.

This clone has a handful of counts. A read error is likely, as this CDR3 ends without the conserved phenylalanine or tryptophan. The V call is TRBV6-2 or TRBV6-3, the J call TRBJ1-6; TRBD1 agrees at 7 bases. In germline, CDR1 is MNHEY, CDR2 SVGEGT. This CDR3 contains 11 residues. CDR3 DNA: TGTGGTACAGGGGATAATTCACCCCTCCACATT. Translated: CGTGDNSPLHI.

The V and J genes are TRBV11-2 and TRBJ2-2; TRBD1 aligns across 8 bases. CDR3 size: 15 residues. V lost 3 bases to trimming and J lost 2 bases; unmatched junction nucleotides: 2. Germline V lookup: CDR1 SGHAT, CDR2 FQNNGV. This CDR3 is CASSFGQGNTGELFF. DNA for the CDR3: TGTGCCAGCAGCTTCGGACAGGGTAACACCGGGGAGCTGTTTTTT.

There are many counts of this clone. Mismatch with germline at one junction end may stem from a read error. The rearrangement links TRBV7-7 to TRBJ2-2; no firm D call. CDR3 length equals 14 residues. Germline values: CDR1 SSHAT, CDR2 FNYEAQ (reference sequence). As DNA, the CDR3 is TGTGCTAGCAGCTTAGCCCTGGCGGACGGGGAGCTGTTTTTT. This encodes CASSLALADGELFF.

This clone was picked up a small number of times. At one end the junction does not follow the germline gene, possibly because of a read error. V usage is TRBV6-1 and J usage is TRBJ2-5; TRBD2 agrees at 8 bases. From germline, CDR1 is MNHNS and CDR2 SASEGT. The CDR3 length is 15 residues. CDR3 region: CASSPRGGLQETRYF. The CDR3 DNA is TGTGCCAGCAGCCCGCGCGGGGGGCTGCAAGAGACCCGGTACTTC.

The CDR3 protein is CASSYSWPKSQYGYTF. The CDR3 DNA reads TGTGCCAGCAGTTACTCGTGGCCTAAGTCACAGTACGGCTACACCTTC. The V gene is TRBV6-6, the J gene TRBJ1-2; unclear D gene. CDR3 length equals 16 residues. The ends were cut back, 0 bases at V and 8 bases at J, with 19 bases in the middle. The germline gives CDR1 MNHNY, CDR2 SVGAGI (reference sequence).

Within the sample, this clone is medium-sized. V is TRBV7-6 and J is TRBJ2-1, with D tentatively TRBD1 (6 bases). Trimming pared 5 bases from V and 10 bases from J, leaving 9 bases between. The CDR3 sequence is 11 residues long. Germline CDR1 and CDR2: SGHVS and FNYEAQ. CDR3 region: CASSPGTEQFF. The CDR3 DNA is TGTGCCAGCAGCCCCGGGACAGAGCAGTTCTTC. Combining the CDR3 with reference TRBV7-6 and TRBJ2-1 gives the whole variable domain GAGVSQSPRYKVTKRGQDVALRCDPISGHVSLYWYRQALGQGPEFLTYFNYEAQQDKSGLPNDRFSAERPEGSISTLTIQRTEQRDSAMYRCASSPGTEQFFGPGTRLTVL.

The rearrangement uses TRBV6-4 and TRBJ2-3, with 9 positions matching TRBD2. The CDR3 loop spans 14 amino acids. The trim removed 7 bases at V and 4 bases at J, leaving 6 bases unmatched. The germline gives CDR1 MRHNA, CDR2 SNTAGT. CDR3 nucleotide sequence: TGTGCCAGCATCCCAGCGGGAGGTGCAGATACGCAGTATTTT. This codes for CASIPAGGADTQYF.

For this clone: A much more abundant neighbour one base away suggests this may be a read error. Other DNA sequences from this sample encode an identical CDR3 as well. This rearrangement joins TRBV5-4 to TRBJ1-4; a possible D gene is TRBD1 (5 bases). This CDR3 region has 12 residues. CDR1 and CDR2 from the germline V gene are SGHNT and YYREEE (reference sequence). DNA for the CDR3: TGCGCCAGCAGCTTGGGGGGAGAAAAACTGTTTTTT. It encodes CASSLGGEKLFF.